The 20 T cell receptor beta chains given below trace back to one sample, sequenced in a study of blood T cell repertoires in COVID-19. Clones were read by immunoSEQ multiplex PCR, and TCRdb kept only the in-frame ones, dropping some. The profile shows a few hundred thousand clones, 80% to 90% of them singletons. The sequenced material came from PBMCs or T cells enriched from blood (not recorded which). The receptors were sampled from a man aged 25-45 years who had recovered from COVID-19.

V is TRBV5-1 and J is TRBJ1-4; 8 nucleotides match TRBD1. Unmatched junction bases numbered 11, after V lost 2 bases and J lost 8 bases. The CDR3 covers 16 residues. Per germline, CDR1 SGHRS and CDR2 YFSETQ. This chain's CDR3 is CASSLGQGIVDEKLFF. CDR3 coding DNA: TGCGCCAGCAGCTTAGGACAGGGTATTGTAGACGAAAAACTGTTTTTT.

This clone has only a few counts. The chain has TRBV11-2 and TRBJ1-2; 7 positions agree with TRBD1. Germline lookup yields CDR1 SGHAT and CDR2 FQNNGV. V gave up 5 bases and J gave up 3 bases; unmatched junction bases: 9. The CDR3 consists of 15 residues. This CDR3 reads CASSITGAEDYGYTF. CDR3 sequence (DNA): TGTGCCAGCAGCATCACAGGGGCAGAGGACTATGGCTACACCTTC.

This chain connects TRBV4-3 to TRBJ1-3; no clear D. Germline loops: CDR1 LGHNA, CDR2 YSLEER. Trimming left V 0 bases short and J 0 bases short, with 9 bases between. The CDR3 runs 16 residues. CDR3 coding DNA: TGCGCCAGCAGCCAAGACGGTCCAGGCTCTGGAAACACCATATATTTT. Translating it yields CASSQDGPGSGNTIYF.

The V call is TRBV3-1 (or the pseudogene TRBV3-2), the J call TRBJ2-3, with a possible D match to TRBD1 (6 bases). V was trimmed by 6 bases and J by 0 bases, leaving 10 bases between them. The CDR3 is 14 amino acids. Germline loops: CDR1 LGHDT, CDR2 YNNKEL (reference sequence). CDR3 residues: CASRDRPSTDTQYF. CDR3 DNA: TGTGCCAGCAGGGACAGACCTAGCACAGATACGCAGTATTTT.

This clone appeared a single time. The V gene is TRBV28, the J gene TRBJ1-2; possibly TRBD1 for D (5 bases). Per the germline V gene, CDR1 is MDHEN and CDR2 is SYDVKM. The CDR3 totals 14 residues. V dropped 7 bases and J dropped 1 base, with 13 bases sitting between them. The DNA for the CDR3 is TGTGCCAGCACCCTCCCCCAGGGTAACTATGGCTACACCTTC. It encodes CASTLPQGNYGYTF.

V and J are TRBV9 and TRBJ2-2; 8 bases fit TRBD2. The CDR3 consists of 15 residues. Trimming removed 4 bases from V and 6 bases from J; junction bases left unmatched: 8. Germline lookup yields CDR1 SGDLS and CDR2 YYNGEE. The CDR3 DNA reads as TGTGCCAGCAGCCGAGATAGCGGGGTCCCCGGGGAGCTGTTTTTT. Amino acids: CASSRDSGVPGELFF.

The V gene is TRBV3-1 (or the pseudogene TRBV3-2), the J gene TRBJ1-2; D uncertain. This CDR3 is built from 13 residues. Between the trimmed V and J ends, which lost 0 bases and 10 bases, there was a span of 12 bases. CDR1 LGHDT and CDR2 YNNKEL come from the germline V gene (reference sequence). In DNA, the CDR3 is TGTGCCAGCAGCCAAGAAACGAGGGTCCCCTACACCTTC. It specifies CASSQETRVPYTF.

This clone was seen more than once but under ten times. CDR3 residues: CASTRGQDPNYGYTF. For the CDR3, the DNA is TGTGCCAGCACGCGAGGACAGGACCCTAACTATGGCTACACCTTC. The V gene is TRBV6-6, the J gene TRBJ1-2; 7 nucleotides align to TRBD1. Trimming took 7 bases from V and 0 from J; bases not matched to a gene: 8. CDR1 is MNHNY, CDR2 SVGAGI, per germline (reference sequence). The CDR3 sequence is 15 residues long.

This clone was observed a few times. The CDR3 sequence is CASSLLPRASNDNEQFF. As DNA, the CDR3 is TGCGCCAGCAGCTTGCTGCCGAGGGCTAGTAATGACAATGAGCAGTTCTTC. The V and J genes are TRBV5-1 and TRBJ2-1, with D perhaps matching TRBD2 (5 bases). The CDR3 runs 17 residues. The ends were cut back, 1 base at V and 5 bases at J, with 19 bases in the middle. Germline V lookup: CDR1 SGHRS, CDR2 YFSETQ.

V and J are TRBV19 and TRBJ2-1; possible D gene TRBD2, 6 bases. The CDR3 spans 14 residues. V was cut by 5 bases and J by 4 bases, with 12 bases left in between. Germline V gene lookup returns CDR1 LNHDA and CDR2 SQIVND (reference sequence). CDR3 coding DNA: TGTGCCAGTAGTCCCCGGGGACTGTACAATGAGCAGTTCTTC. As protein: CASSPRGLYNEQFF.

This chain links TRBV2 with TRBJ2-7; D might be TRBD2 (5 bases). The germline V and J ends were trimmed by 6 bases and 4 bases, with 10 bases remaining between them. The CDR3 spans 12 residues. CDR1 and CDR2 (germline): SNHLY, FYNNEI. The CDR3, as DNA: TGTGCCAGCAGCCAAACGGGGTACGAGCAGTACTTC. Protein sequence: CASSQTGYEQYF. Using reference TRBV2 and TRBJ2-7 for the parts outside the CDR3, the full variable domain is EPEVTQTPSHQVTQMGQEVILRCVPISNHLYFYWYRQILGQKVEFLVSFYNNEISEKSEIFDDQFSVERPDGSNFTLKIRSTKLEDSAMYFCASSQTGYEQYFGPGTRLTVT.

CDR3 sequence (DNA): TGTGCCAGCAGCCACTGGACTGACACCGGGGAGCTGTTTTTT. Amino acid sequence: CASSHWTDTGELFF. The chain employs TRBV4-2 and TRBJ2-2; D possibly corresponds to TRBD2 (5 bases). The germline gives CDR1 LGHNA, CDR2 YNFKEQ. The CDR3 consists of 14 residues. The germline V and J ends were trimmed by 3 bases and 3 bases, with 8 bases remaining between them.

The chain combines TRBV3-1 (or the pseudogene TRBV3-2) with TRBJ1-2; perhaps TRBD1 as D (6 bases). The ends were cut back, 4 bases at V and 8 bases at J, with 14 bases in the middle. In germline, CDR1 is LGHDT, CDR2 YNNKEL (reference sequence). This CDR3 is built from 13 residues. Written as DNA, the CDR3 is TGTGCCAGCAGCCGCGGACCACAGGGAGGCTACACCTTC. Translating it yields CASSRGPQGGYTF.

This clone was detected once. The J gene is TRBJ1-4, the V gene TRBV30, with 12 bases matching TRBD1. The length of the CDR3 is 19 residues. The ends lost 2 bases at V and 6 bases at J; junction bases unmatched: 16. CDR1 and CDR2 from the germline V gene are GTSNPN and SVGIG (reference sequence). CDR3 protein: CAWSPRSFSRDRGHEKLFF. In DNA, the CDR3 is TGTGCCTGGAGTCCTCGTTCCTTCTCTCGGGACAGGGGGCATGAAAAACTGTTTTTT.

The rearrangement links TRBV10-3 to TRBJ1-2; the match to TRBD1 covers 8 bases. The CDR3 has 19 amino acids. CDR1 is ENHRY, CDR2 SYGVKD, per germline. V lost 0 bases to trimming and J lost 2 bases; unmatched junction nucleotides: 14. CDR3 DNA: TGTGCCATCAGTGAGTCCCCGACAGGGGCCGCCTCACCCAACTATGGCTACACCTTC. Amino acid sequence: CAISESPTGAASPNYGYTF.

The V gene is TRBV27, the J gene TRBJ1-2; 8 nucleotides align to TRBD1. CDR1 is MNHEY, CDR2 SMNVEV, per germline (reference sequence). This CDR3 comprises 14 residues. Trimming took 3 bases from V and 4 from J; bases not matched to a gene: 4. Here the CDR3 reads CASSFGQGGYGYTF. The CDR3 nucleotides read TGTGCCAGCAGTTTTGGACAGGGTGGCTATGGCTACACCTTC.

This rearrangement joins TRBV7-2 to TRBJ1-2, with 12 bases matching TRBD1. Trimming at V came to 6 bases and at J to 3 bases, leaving 2 bases not matched to a gene. From germline, CDR1 is SGHTA and CDR2 FQGNSA. This CDR3 contains 14 residues. CDR3 sequence reads: CASRGTGGHYGYTF. The CDR3 nucleotides read TGTGCCAGCAGGGGGACAGGGGGCCACTATGGCTACACCTTC.

The chain uses TRBV5-1 and TRBJ1-4; a possible D gene is TRBD1 (5 bases). The CDR3 sequence is 16 residues long. V lost 3 bases, J lost 4 bases, and 16 bases lay in between. Germline V gene data show CDR1 as SGHRS and CDR2 as YFSETQ. The CDR3 region has the DNA TGCGCCAGCAGCTCGGCGGGACGGTCGATTAATGAAAAACTGTTTTTT. Protein product: CASSSAGRSINEKLFF.

V gene TRBV21-1 combines with J gene TRBJ1-6; the table's TRBD1 call for D was not verified on the DNA. TRBV21-1 is a recognized pseudogene. The CDR3 is 18 amino acids. CDR3 sequence (DNA): TGTGCCAGCAGCAAACCCGGGACATCTCCGCTGATCCATTCACCCCTCCACTTT. Its protein is CASSKPGTSPLIHSPLHF.

This clone was recorded a few times. The rearrangement joins TRBV6-1 to TRBJ2-7; possibly TRBD2 for D (5 bases). CDR1 MNHNS and CDR2 SASEGT come from the germline V gene. Trimming left V 3 bases short and J 0 bases short, with 6 bases between. CDR3 size: 13 residues. The CDR3 loop reads CASSEEASYEQYF. Here the CDR3 DNA reads TGTGCCAGCAGTGAGGAGGCCTCCTACGAGCAGTACTTC.